The text below deals with one TCR beta chain. Its matching antigen is unknown. Isolating CD4+ T cells followed approximately nine days of culture. PCR confirmed that the person was infected with SARS-CoV-2 between March and December 2020. Either the mRNA-1273 or the BNT162b2 vaccine was given to participants as two doses. This table comes from immunoSEQ multiplex PCR, and its TCRdb copy is limited to in-frame clones, with some not included. The table lists 35,000 to 45,000 clones, 76% of them singletons. This record comes from a study of vaccination effects on CD4 cells after COVID-19. As for the study in general: Before any sequencing was done, the ViraFEST assay used viral peptide pools to expand antigen-specific CD4+ T cells. PBMC were cultured at fewer than 2.5 million per well with about 10 IU/ml IL-2 and 8 to 10 ug/ml peptides. The median interval between the second dose and post-vaccine sampling was 72 days.

The study's findings and limits: Convalescent patients were few in the study, and early post-infection timepoints were absent.

Germline CDR1 reads SGHRS; CDR2 reads YFSETQ. V gave up 2 bases and J gave up 5 bases, with 6 bases separating them. The CDR3 consists of 12 residues. The chain uses TRBV5-1 and TRBJ2-3; D is uncertain. This TCR derives from a human donor who had a prior SARS-CoV-2 infection. This sample comprised CD4+ T cells from PBMCs cultured without peptide, obtained after COVID-19 vaccination. For the CDR3, the DNA is TGCGCCAGCAGCTTTTTCGGAGATACGCAGTATTTT. Amino acid sequence: CASSFFGDTQYF. Looking up the rest from reference TRBV5-1 and TRBJ2-3 gives the full variable domain: KAGVTQTPRYLIKTRGQQVTLSCSPISGHRSVSWYQQTPGQGLQFLFEYFSETQRNKGNFPGRFSGRQFSNSRSEMNVSTLELGDSALYLCASSFFGDTQYFGPGTRLTVL.